This T cell receptor (beta chain) was recorded in a study of T cells after yellow fever vaccination. The study's findings and limits: The secondary T-cell response peaked on day 5, not day 15, but was weaker.

Researchers made TCR cDNA using 5'RACE template switching, and this step added a universal primer site and UMIs. TCRdb reprocessed the 5' RACE reads with MiXCR, giving one entry per CDR3 protein. The sample contains under 300,000 distinct CDR3 sequences, 10% to 15% of which appear only once. Deletions cut 6 bases from V and 6 bases from J, with 13 bases between. The CDR3 is made up of 13 amino acids. On this clonotype itself: Antigen specificity is unknown.

This clonotype originated in a man aged 25-40 years who received the YFV17D yellow fever vaccine. The input for sequencing was CD4+ T cells sorted from PBMCs, taken 45 days after the yellow fever booster vaccination. The rearrangement uses TRBV12-3 or TRBV12-4 and TRBJ2-3; D is perhaps TRBD2 (6 bases). The DNA of the CDR3 is TGTGCCAGCAGACCTGGGACTCGGGATACGCAGTATTTT. Its protein product is CASRPGTRDTQYF.